The 28 T cell receptor beta chains given below trace back to one sample, sequenced in a study of T cells in Graves' hyperthyroidism and ophthalmopathy. Amplification yielded TCR beta CDR3 regions, with RNA transcripts as the source. Researchers ran a first-round RT-PCR on the TCR CDR3 using the HTBI primer set. One entry per CDR3 protein results from TCRdb running MiXCR on the multiplex PCR reads. The sample has about 600,000 distinct CDR3 sequences; about 14% are singletons. The sample taken for sequencing was blood. These receptors were taken from a woman aged 50 to 60 with Graves' ophthalmopathy.

This chain links TRBV6-2 or TRBV6-3 with TRBJ2-5; TRBD1 matches at 8 bases. There are 15 residues in the CDR3. V lost 6 bases to trimming and J lost 4 bases; unmatched junction nucleotides: 10. The germline CDR1 and CDR2 sequences are MNHEY and SVGEGT. CDR3 DNA sequence: TGTGCCAGCAGGACCTCGACAGGGGTAGGAGAGACCCAGTACTTC. Translating it yields CASRTSTGVGETQYF.

This clonotype has only a few counts. The chain's CDR3 is CASSLRGYFLGQGEVGTDTQYF. CDR3 sequence (DNA): TGTGCCAGCAGCTTGAGGGGATACTTTTTGGGACAGGGGGAGGTAGGCACAGATACGCAGTATTTT. The gene calls are TRBV5-8 and TRBJ2-3; TRBD1 matches at 11 bases. Germline loops: CDR1 SGHTS, CDR2 YDEGEE. This CDR3 contains 22 residues. The V gene end was trimmed by 1 base and the J gene end by 1 base; junction bases not matched to a gene: 20.

This clonotype was counted many times. V gene TRBV24-1 combines with J gene TRBJ2-2, with D hard to call. V lost 3 bases and J 4 bases, leaving 11 bases between the germline ends. From germline, CDR1 is KGHDR and CDR2 SFDVKD. The CDR3 contains 15 residues. The CDR3 region has the DNA TGTGCCACCAGTGATGTAGCCGTGGTCACCGGGGAGCTGTTTTTT. It encodes CATSDVAVVTGELFF.

This clonotype was seen at least ten times. The CDR3 DNA reads as TGCGCCAGCACCCCTGGGGCTGGGGGAGGGACTGAAGCTTTCTTT. Its protein product is CASTPGAGGGTEAFF. The rearrangement links TRBV4-3 to TRBJ1-1, with D maybe TRBD1 (5 bases). The germline CDR1 and CDR2 sequences are LGHNA and YSLEER. This CDR3 region has 15 residues. V lost 7 bases, J lost 5 bases, and 20 bases lay in between.

The chain joins TRBV11-2 to TRBJ2-2; the match to TRBD2 covers 12 bases. The CDR3 spans 15 residues. J lost 6 bases, V lost 5 bases, and 4 bases had no gene match. CDR1 is SGHAT and CDR2 is FQNNGV in the germline V gene. The CDR3 coding sequence is TGTGCCAGCAGCCTTTGGACTAGCGGGGCCGGGGAGCTGTTTTTT. It specifies CASSLWTSGAGELFF.

This sequence joins TRBV29-1 and TRBJ2-5, with 11 bases lining up with TRBD1. This CDR3 has 15 amino acids. Trimming at V came to 2 bases and at J to 9 bases, leaving 11 bases not matched to a gene. From germline, CDR1 is SQVTM and CDR2 ANQGSEA. The CDR3 sequence: CSVERGTGGEEAQYF. Written as DNA, the CDR3 is TGCAGCGTTGAAAGAGGGACAGGGGGTGAGGAAGCCCAGTACTTC.

This clonotype was counted at least ten times. The chain recombines TRBV3-1 with TRBJ2-5; a weak D match, TRBD1 (6 bases). The CDR3 is 14 amino acids. V lost 0 bases and J lost 5, with 10 bases in between. Germline-derived CDR1 and CDR2 are LGHDT and YNNKEL (reference sequence). CDR3 sequence reads: CASSQELQGETQYF. CDR3 DNA: TGTGCCAGCAGCCAAGAGCTACAGGGTGAGACCCAGTACTTC.

This clonotype showed up just a few times. The chain is built from TRBV19 and TRBJ1-5, with 7 bases lining up with TRBD1. Germline lookup yields CDR1 LNHDA and CDR2 SQIVND (reference sequence). V lost 5 bases, J lost 4 bases, and 2 bases stayed unmatched. The CDR3 is made up of 13 amino acids. CDR3 sequence reads: CASSWDRNQPQHF. The CDR3 DNA reads TGTGCCAGTAGTTGGGACAGAAATCAGCCCCAGCATTTT. Drawing the rest from reference TRBV19 and TRBJ1-5, the complete variable domain is DGGITQSPKYLFRKEGQNVTLSCEQNLNHDAMYWYRQDPGQGLRLIYYSQIVNDFQKGDIAEGYSVSREKKESFPLTVTSAQKNPTAFYLCASSWDRNQPQHFGDGTRLSIL.

The rearrangement uses TRBV27 and TRBJ1-5; tentative D call: TRBD1 (5 bases). Germline values: CDR1 MNHEY, CDR2 SMNVEV (reference sequence). Trimming removed 5 bases from V and 7 bases from J, with 18 bases in between. The CDR3 has 15 amino acids. The CDR3 bases are TGTGCCAGCAGTCCGGGGGTGGGGTCTTTACAGCCCCAGCATTTT. It specifies CASSPGVGSLQPQHF.

Concerning this clonotype: A clone one base away is much larger, so this may be a read error. V usage is TRBV28 and J usage is TRBJ1-1; 7 nucleotides match TRBD1. V lost 5 bases and J lost 5; bases outside the gene matches: 14. The CDR3 totals 16 residues. Per germline, CDR1 MDHEN and CDR2 SYDVKM. CDR3 protein: CASSQGEKVHRTEAFF. CDR3 DNA: TGTGCCAGCAGTCAGGGGGAAAAAGTCCATCGGACTGAAGCTTTCTTT.

This chain connects TRBV6-4 to TRBJ2-1; 15 positions agree with TRBD2. V was clipped by 0 bases and J by 13 bases; unmatched bases: 4. Germline V gene sequence: CDR1 MRHNA, CDR2 SNTAGT. This CDR3 contains 15 residues. The CDR3 DNA reads TGTGCCAGCAGTGACTCAGGACTAGCGGGAGGGCCTCAGTTCTTC. It specifies CASSDSGLAGGPQFF.

This clonotype was found many times. The V gene is TRBV20-1, the J gene TRBJ2-7; 8 bases are a match to TRBD1. V was pared by 0 bases and J by 3 bases, with 4 bases of the junction left unmatched. Germline V gene sequence: CDR1 DFQATT, CDR2 SNEGSKA (reference sequence). The CDR3 is 14 residues long. DNA of the CDR3: TGCAGTGCTAGAGATCTGGGACAGGTCTACGAGCAGTACTTC. It codes for CSARDLGQVYEQYF.

There are many counts of this clonotype. The chain recombines TRBV7-9 with TRBJ2-1, with 12 bases matching TRBD2. The germline CDR1 and CDR2 sequences are SEHNR and FQNEAQ (reference sequence). The CDR3 totals 18 residues. With 4 bases clipped from V and 0 bases from J, the junction kept 7 bases outside the gene matches. CDR3 region: CASSSQGLAGSSYNEQFF. DNA of the CDR3: TGTGCCAGCAGCTCACAGGGACTAGCGGGTAGCTCCTACAATGAGCAGTTCTTC.

The table lists this clonotype with many counts. This chain joins TRBV12-3 or TRBV12-4 and TRBJ2-7; perhaps TRBD2 as D (6 bases). V was shortened by 1 base and J by 0 bases, with 31 bases between the two germline ends. This CDR3 comprises 22 residues. The CDR3 region is CASSLGRRVVLKDKDYSYEQYF. The DNA of the CDR3 is TGTGCCAGCAGTTTAGGACGGCGGGTTGTCTTAAAGGACAAGGACTACTCCTACGAGCAGTACTTC.

V is TRBV12-3 or TRBV12-4 and J is TRBJ1-4; D is ambiguous. V gave up 9 bases and J gave up 2 bases, with 16 bases separating them. The CDR3 spans 15 residues. The CDR3 sequence is CASALTPRTNEKLFF. Written as DNA, the CDR3 is TGTGCCAGTGCCCTCACGCCACGGACTAATGAAAAACTGTTTTTT.

In its sample, this clonotype was seen once. It may be a read error: a sequence one base away is much more abundant. This chain connects TRBV28 to TRBJ2-7; 10 bases match TRBD1. Germline V gives CDR1 MDHEN, CDR2 SYDVKM. V lost 4 bases, J lost 6 bases, and 6 bases stayed unmatched. The CDR3 is 14 amino acids. In DNA, the CDR3 is TGTGCCAGCAGTTCAGGACAGGGGGAGTTCGAGCAGTACTTC. Protein: CASSSGQGEFEQYF.

This rearrangement joins TRBV7-9 to TRBJ2-1; D possibly corresponds to TRBD2 (5 bases). V lost 5 bases and J 9 bases, leaving 14 bases between the germline ends. This CDR3 contains 13 residues. Germline-derived CDR1 and CDR2 are SEHNR and FQNEAQ (reference sequence). Written as DNA, the CDR3 is TGTGCCAGCAGCGAGGGTGGCGCGAGTGAGCAGTTCTTC. It specifies CASSEGGASEQFF.

Details on this clonotype: With a much larger clone just one base away, this may be a read error. This chain connects TRBV7-2 to TRBJ2-2; 7 nucleotides align to TRBD1. The CDR3 spans 14 residues. From germline, CDR1 is SGHTA and CDR2 FQGNSA. The V segment lost 5 bases and the J segment 7 bases; nucleotides outside the gene matches: 7. The CDR3 protein is CTSSMTGMDGELFF. CDR3 DNA sequence: TGTACCAGCAGCATGACAGGGATGGACGGGGAGCTGTTTTTT.

This clonotype was picked up many times. The CDR3 here is CASSPVRGRRNTGELFF. CDR3 coding DNA: TGTGCCAGCAGCCCCGTTCGCGGGAGAAGGAACACCGGGGAGCTGTTTTTT. The gene calls are TRBV7-3 and TRBJ2-2; 7 bases are a match to TRBD2. The CDR3 extends over 17 amino acids. After removal of 5 bases from V and 1 base from J, the junction contained 10 bases not matched to a gene. In germline, CDR1 is SGHTA, CDR2 FQGTGA.

A remark on this clonotype: A much larger clone sits a single nucleotide away, making a read error possible. This chain links TRBV14 with TRBJ2-1; D is possibly TRBD2 (7 bases). Trimming removed 4 bases from V and 10 bases from J, with 20 bases in between. The germline V gene encodes CDR1 SGHDN and CDR2 FVKESK. The CDR3 is 15 residues long. The CDR3 here is CASSPLSRGAYEQFF. CDR3 bases: TGTGCCAGCAGCCCCCTGAGCCGGGGGGCCTACGAGCAGTTCTTC.

CDR3 DNA sequence: TGTGCCAGCTCACCTATTCAACGGGGGGCGAACACTGAAGCTTTCTTT. Amino acids: CASSPIQRGANTEAFF. The V and J genes are TRBV18 and TRBJ1-1; tentatively, D is TRBD1 (6 bases). Trimming shortened V by 3 bases and J by 1 base, and 15 bases separated the two germline ends. In germline, CDR1 is KGHSH, CDR2 LQKENI. The CDR3 has 16 residues.

This clonotype was seen at least ten times. J is TRBJ1-5 and V is TRBV12-3 or TRBV12-4, with TRBD1 identical over 11 bases. The CDR3 has 17 residues. The V segment lost 5 bases and the J segment 7 bases; nucleotides outside the gene matches: 13. The CDR3 is CASSPQDRGRLGQPQHF. CDR3 sequence (DNA): TGTGCCAGCAGTCCCCAGGACAGGGGGCGACTCGGGCAGCCCCAGCATTTT.

The genes are TRBV6-1 and TRBJ2-7; 10 bases map to TRBD2. The CDR3 has 14 residues. Germline CDR1 is MNHNS and CDR2 is SASEGT. V lost 1 base to trimming and J lost 6 bases; unmatched junction nucleotides: 3. The CDR3 sequence: CASSEGTSGTEQYF. DNA for the CDR3: TGTGCCAGCAGTGAAGGAACTAGCGGGACCGAGCAGTACTTC.

This clonotype was seen repeatedly, ten times or more. The genes are TRBV27 and TRBJ2-1, with a weak D call TRBD2 (5 bases). Germline V gives CDR1 MNHEY, CDR2 SMNVEV (reference sequence). The V end was cut by 2 bases, the J end by 7 bases, with 12 bases between. The CDR3 sequence is 14 residues long. The CDR3 bases are TGTGCCAGCAGTTTACTGGACGGGGAGAATGAGCAGTTCTTC. It encodes CASSLLDGENEQFF.

This rearrangement joins TRBV25-1 to TRBJ2-1, with 12 bases identical to TRBD2. The CDR3 has 19 amino acids. V shed 1 base, J shed 6 bases, and the junction held 13 bases outside the gene matches. Per the germline V gene, CDR1 is MGHDK and CDR2 is SYGVNS. The CDR3 here is CASSEFGLLAGGRGNEQFF. In nucleotides, the CDR3 is TGTGCCAGCAGTGAATTCGGTTTACTAGCGGGAGGAAGGGGCAATGAGCAGTTCTTC.

V is TRBV7-9 and J is TRBJ1-2, with TRBD1 matching over 8 bases. Germline V CDR1 and CDR2: SEHNR, FQNEAQ (reference sequence). CDR3 length: 17 residues. V lost 6 bases and J lost 6; bases outside the gene matches: 18. The DNA of the CDR3 is TGTGCCAGCAGTTTTGCGGGGGGGACTGGACAGGGACATGGCTACACCTTC. As protein: CASSFAGGTGQGHGYTF.

This clonotype was observed at least ten times. The chain couples TRBV7-2 to TRBJ2-4; perhaps TRBD1 as D (6 bases). The CDR3 extends over 17 amino acids. Trimming took 5 bases from V and 1 from J, leaving 18 bases between them. Per the germline V gene, CDR1 is SGHTA and CDR2 is FQGNSA. CDR3 in amino acids: CASSPKGGQLAKNIQYF. The CDR3 bases are TGTGCCAGCAGCCCAAAAGGTGGACAGTTGGCCAAAAACATTCAGTACTTC.

This clonotype occurred a few times. The chain combines TRBV7-9 with TRBJ1-3; the match to TRBD1 covers 7 bases. V gave up 2 bases and J gave up 0 bases; unmatched junction bases: 4. The CDR3 is 16 residues long. CDR1 is SEHNR, CDR2 FQNEAQ, per germline (reference sequence). The CDR3 sequence is CASSLKTGSSGNTIYF. The CDR3 DNA reads TGTGCCAGCAGCTTAAAGACAGGGTCCTCTGGAAACACCATATATTTT.